The next 19 T cell receptor beta chains were all read from a single sample in a study of control samples from healthy donors and cancer patients. Repertoires were generated with immunoSEQ multiplex PCR, while TCRdb's copy carries only in-frame clones and drops some. Of about 80,000 clones listed, roughly 90% were seen once; the top ten hold around 5.1%. The specimen was blood. Receptors originate from a man over 45 in good health.

The chain recombines TRBV19 with TRBJ2-5; D tentatively reads TRBD1 or TRBD2 (6 bases each). The CDR3 loop spans 15 amino acids. CDR1 and CDR2 from the germline V gene are LNHDA and SQIVND (reference sequence). V lost 3 bases and J 5 bases, leaving 16 bases between the germline ends. In DNA form, the CDR3 reads TGTGCCAGTAGTATCCGGGGGCCGTTTGGGGAGACCCAGTACTTC. Its protein product is CASSIRGPFGETQYF.

V and J are TRBV11-3 and TRBJ2-3, with TRBD2 matching over 15 bases. V shed 4 bases, J shed 3 bases, and the junction held 2 bases outside the gene matches. From germline, CDR1 is SGHNT and CDR2 YENEEA. There are 16 residues in the CDR3. CDR3 coding DNA: TGTGCCAGCAGCTCGGGACTAGCGGGGGGTACAGATACGCAGTATTTT. This codes for CASSSGLAGGTDTQYF.

The V call is TRBV5-1, the J call TRBJ1-2; a weak D match, TRBD1 (5 bases). Germline values: CDR1 SGHRS, CDR2 YFSETQ. The length of the CDR3 is 14 residues. Trimming removed 2 bases from V and 0 bases from J, with 8 bases in between. The CDR3 nucleotides read TGCGCCAGCAGCTTAACAGGCCCTAACTATGGCTACACCTTC. Translating gives CASSLTGPNYGYTF.

V usage is TRBV4-1 and J usage is TRBJ1-1, with 9 bases fitting TRBD1. The V and J ends lost 0 bases and 3 bases, in that order; junction bases with no gene match: 11. Germline values: CDR1 MGHRA, CDR2 YSYEKL. The CDR3 length is 18 residues. Written as DNA, the CDR3 is TGCGCCAGCAGCCAAGATCTTAGGGGGACAGGGTTTGACACTGAAGCTTTCTTT. The encoded protein is CASSQDLRGTGFDTEAFF.

This chain links TRBV4-1 with TRBJ2-7; TRBD2 agrees at 9 bases. Germline CDR1 and CDR2: MGHRA and YSYEKL. The CDR3 contains 14 residues. The trim removed 4 bases at V and 2 bases at J, leaving 3 bases unmatched. CDR3 bases: TGCGCCAGCAGCCTTAGCGGGGGTCCCTACGAGCAGTACTTC. It is translated as CASSLSGGPYEQYF.

The chain links TRBV5-4 to TRBJ1-6; possibly TRBD1 for D (5 bases). The CDR3 spans 13 residues. Trimming removed 0 bases at V and 10 bases at J, with 8 bases between. Germline CDR1 is SGHNT and CDR2 is YYREEE (reference sequence). The CDR3 coding sequence is TGTGCCAGCAGCTTGGATGGGACCTCACCCCTCCACTTT. Protein sequence: CASSLDGTSPLHF.

This chain connects TRBV6-1 to TRBJ2-5; either TRBD1 or TRBD2 may fit D (5 bases each). The germline gives CDR1 MNHNS, CDR2 SASEGT. The CDR3 loop spans 17 amino acids. The V end was cut by 4 bases, the J end by 1 base, with 19 bases between. The chain's CDR3 is CASSVFAYGTIQETQYF. The CDR3 nucleotides are TGTGCCAGCAGTGTCTTCGCCTATGGGACGATCCAAGAGACCCAGTACTTC.

The chain uses TRBV5-1 and TRBJ1-1; D is unclear. Trimming shortened V by 3 bases and J by 0 bases, and 6 bases separated the two germline ends. CDR1 and CDR2 from the germline V gene are SGHRS and YFSETQ. This CDR3 spans 13 amino acids. CDR3 sequence: CASSYHMNTEAFF. In nucleotides, the CDR3 is TGCGCCAGCAGCTACCACATGAACACTGAAGCTTTCTTT.

The count of this clone is one. The genes are TRBV3-1 (or the pseudogene TRBV3-2) and TRBJ2-7, with 9 bases lining up with TRBD1. Germline CDR1 is LGHDT and CDR2 is YNNKEL (reference sequence). J was trimmed by 6 bases and V by 0 bases; bases with no gene match: 9. This CDR3 has 16 residues. The CDR3: CASSQEGTGWNSEQYF. The CDR3 DNA sequence: TGTGCCAGCAGCCAAGAAGGGACAGGGTGGAACTCCGAGCAGTACTTC.

The chain uses TRBV6-6 and TRBJ1-3; possibly TRBD1 for D (5 bases). CDR3 size: 16 residues. Trimming shortened V by 10 bases and J by 4 bases, and 23 bases separated the two germline ends. CDR1 is MNHNY and CDR2 is SVGAGI in the germline V gene (reference sequence). The CDR3 spells CATLQFPRVRGNTIYF. The CDR3 DNA follows: TGTGCCACCCTACAGTTTCCCAGGGTTAGAGGAAACACCATATATTTT.

The rearrangement uses TRBV29-1 and TRBJ2-1; the D gene could be TRBD1 or TRBD2 (5 bases each). The germline V and J ends were trimmed by 3 bases and 10 bases, with 19 bases remaining between them. In germline, CDR1 is SQVTM, CDR2 ANQGSEA. The CDR3 contains 14 residues. CDR3 sequence reads: CSVDSGGPKREQFF. In DNA, the CDR3 is TGCAGCGTTGATTCTGGGGGTCCCAAAAGGGAGCAGTTCTTC.

The chain recombines TRBV10-2 with TRBJ2-5, with TRBD2 matching 7 bases. The CDR3 runs 16 residues. J was trimmed by 6 bases and V by 0 bases; bases with no gene match: 10. Germline V lookup: CDR1 WSHSY, CDR2 SAAADI. CDR3 DNA sequence: TGCGCCAGCAGTGAGTCGGTGAGCGGGGTAAGGAAGACCCAGTACTTC. Residues: CASSESVSGVRKTQYF.

The CDR3 loop is CASSSGTGGDTQYF. The CDR3 DNA follows: TGTGCCAGCAGCTCCGGGACAGGGGGAGATACGCAGTATTTT. The gene calls are TRBV7-7 and TRBJ2-3; 11 bases agree with TRBD1. V shed 4 bases and J 5 bases; nucleotides not matched to a gene: 2. Looked up from germline, CDR1 is SSHAT and CDR2 is FNYEAQ (reference sequence). This CDR3 spans 14 amino acids.

This clone has a handful of counts. The gene calls are TRBV30 and TRBJ1-5, with D unclear. The CDR3 runs 14 residues. The V gene lost 2 bases and the J gene lost 1 base, with 9 bases spanning the gap. Germline CDR1 GTSNPN, CDR2 SVGIG (reference sequence). As DNA, the CDR3 is TGTGCCTGGAGTTCCAGTATAAGCAATCAGCCCCAGCATTTT. It encodes CAWSSSISNQPQHF. The variable domain in full, completed from reference TRBV30 and TRBJ1-5, reads SQTIHQWPATLVQPVGSPLSLECTVEGTSNPNLYWYRQAAGRGLQLLFYSVGIGQISSEVPQNLSASRPQDRQFILSSKKLLLSDSGFYLCAWSSSISNQPQHFGDGTRLSIL.

V and J are TRBV10-3 and TRBJ1-2, with TRBD1 as a possible D gene (5 bases). The CDR3 length is 14 residues. From germline, CDR1 is ENHRY and CDR2 SYGVKD. V lost 10 bases and J 2 bases, leaving 17 bases between the germline ends. CDR3 in amino acids: CATRPPTENYGYTF. CDR3 DNA sequence: TGTGCCACCCGCCCACCGACAGAAAACTATGGCTACACCTTC.

This chain connects TRBV14 to TRBJ1-3; D not resolved. CDR1 and CDR2 from the germline V gene are SGHDN and FVKESK. CDR3 length: 12 amino acids. Trimming removed 0 bases at V and 7 bases at J, with 4 bases between. The chain's CDR3 is CASSQDTNTIYF. The DNA for the CDR3 is TGTGCCAGCAGCCAAGATACGAACACCATATATTTT.

The chain has TRBV9 and TRBJ1-2; 9 nucleotides agree with TRBD1. Germline CDR1 SGDLS, CDR2 YYNGEE. The CDR3 spans 15 residues. The junction had 7 bases not matched to a gene; V was cut back by 2 bases and J by 5 bases. Here the CDR3 DNA reads TGTGCCAGCAGCGTCGGGACAGGGTCCCTATATGGCTACACCTTC. Translation: CASSVGTGSLYGYTF.

The chain is built from TRBV7-8 and TRBJ1-5, with D tentatively TRBD1 (5 bases). V was pared by 1 base and J by 10 bases, with 20 bases between. The CDR3 extends over 16 amino acids. Germline V lookup: CDR1 SGHVS, CDR2 FQNEAQ. The CDR3, as DNA: TGTGCCAGCAGCTTAGACGCGTTAGGACCCGACAGCCCCCAGCATTTT. The encoded protein is CASSLDALGPDSPQHF.

The chain carries TRBV25-1 and TRBJ2-5, with D unresolved. This CDR3 is built from 12 residues. CDR1 MGHDK and CDR2 SYGVNS come from the germline V gene. V gave up 3 bases and J gave up 3 bases, with 5 bases separating them. CDR3 bases: TGTGCCAGCAGTGACCGAGAAGAGACCCAGTACTTC. This codes for CASSDREETQYF.